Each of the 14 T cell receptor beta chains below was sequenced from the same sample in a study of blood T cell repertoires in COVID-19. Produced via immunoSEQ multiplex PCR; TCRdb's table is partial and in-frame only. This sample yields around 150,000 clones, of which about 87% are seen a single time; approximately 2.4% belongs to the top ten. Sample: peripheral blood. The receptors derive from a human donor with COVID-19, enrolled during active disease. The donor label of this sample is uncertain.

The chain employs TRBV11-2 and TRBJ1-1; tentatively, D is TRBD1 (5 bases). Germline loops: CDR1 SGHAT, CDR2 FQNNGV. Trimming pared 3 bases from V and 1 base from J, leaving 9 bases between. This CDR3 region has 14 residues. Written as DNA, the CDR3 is TGTGCCAGCAGCTTTACAGGACCGAACACTGAAGCTTTCTTT. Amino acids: CASSFTGPNTEAFF.

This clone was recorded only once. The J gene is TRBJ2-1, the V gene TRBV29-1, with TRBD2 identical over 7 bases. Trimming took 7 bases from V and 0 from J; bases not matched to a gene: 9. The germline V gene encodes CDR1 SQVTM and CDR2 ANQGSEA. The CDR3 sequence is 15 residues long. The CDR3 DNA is TGCAGCGCCCGGGGGTCTAGCGGCTCCTACAATGAGCAGTTCTTC. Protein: CSARGSSGSYNEQFF.

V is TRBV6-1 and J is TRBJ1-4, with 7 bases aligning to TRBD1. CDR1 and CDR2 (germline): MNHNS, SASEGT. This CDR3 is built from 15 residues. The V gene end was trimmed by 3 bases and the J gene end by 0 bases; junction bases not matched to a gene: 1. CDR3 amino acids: CASSDTGATNEKLFF. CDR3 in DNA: TGTGCCAGCAGTGATACAGGGGCAACTAATGAAAAACTGTTTTTT.

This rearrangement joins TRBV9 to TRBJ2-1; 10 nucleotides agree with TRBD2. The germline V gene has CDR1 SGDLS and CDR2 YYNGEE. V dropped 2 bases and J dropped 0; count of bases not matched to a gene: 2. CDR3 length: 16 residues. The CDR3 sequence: CASSVGTSDSYNEQFF. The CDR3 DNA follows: TGTGCCAGCAGCGTCGGGACTAGCGACTCCTACAATGAGCAGTTCTTC.

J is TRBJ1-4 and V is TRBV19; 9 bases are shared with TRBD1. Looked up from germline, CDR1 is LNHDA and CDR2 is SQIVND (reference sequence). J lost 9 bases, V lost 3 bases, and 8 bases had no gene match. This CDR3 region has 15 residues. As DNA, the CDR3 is TGTGCCAGTAGTATCGGACAGGGGTCGAGCAAAAAACTGTTTTTT. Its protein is CASSIGQGSSKKLFF.

CDR3 loop: CASSHPGGDRRTGELFF. CDR3 bases: TGTGCCAGCAGCCATCCCGGGGGAGATCGTCGTACCGGGGAGCTGTTTTTT. This chain uses TRBV9 with TRBJ2-2, with D possibly matching TRBD2 (6 bases). V was pared by 4 bases and J by 5 bases, with 21 bases between. The germline gives CDR1 SGDLS, CDR2 YYNGEE. There are 17 residues in the CDR3.

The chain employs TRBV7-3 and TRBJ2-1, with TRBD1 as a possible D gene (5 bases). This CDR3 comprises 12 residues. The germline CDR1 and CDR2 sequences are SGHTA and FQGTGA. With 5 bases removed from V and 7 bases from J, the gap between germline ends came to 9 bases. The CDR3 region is CASSQGENEQFF. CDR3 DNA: TGTGCCAGCAGCCAAGGGGAAAATGAGCAGTTCTTC.

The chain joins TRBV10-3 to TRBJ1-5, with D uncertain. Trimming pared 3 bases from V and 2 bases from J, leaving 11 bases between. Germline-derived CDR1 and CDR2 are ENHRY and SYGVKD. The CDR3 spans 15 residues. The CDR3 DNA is TGTGCCATCAGTGAAGGGCCGGGAGGCAATCAGCCCCAGCATTTT. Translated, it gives CAISEGPGGNQPQHF.

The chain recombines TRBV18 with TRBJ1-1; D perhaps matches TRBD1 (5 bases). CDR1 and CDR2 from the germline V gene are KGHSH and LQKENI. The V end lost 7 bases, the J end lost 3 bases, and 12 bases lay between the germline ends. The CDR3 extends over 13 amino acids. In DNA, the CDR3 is TGTGCCAGCTTTCCGGGGGGGGACACTGAAGCTTTCTTT. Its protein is CASFPGGDTEAFF.

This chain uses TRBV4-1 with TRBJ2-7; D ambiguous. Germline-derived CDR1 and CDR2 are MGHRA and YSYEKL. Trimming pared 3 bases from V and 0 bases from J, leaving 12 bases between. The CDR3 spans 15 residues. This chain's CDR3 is CASSQSLFNSYEQYF. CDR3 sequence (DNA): TGCGCCAGCAGCCAGAGCCTTTTTAACTCCTACGAGCAGTACTTC.

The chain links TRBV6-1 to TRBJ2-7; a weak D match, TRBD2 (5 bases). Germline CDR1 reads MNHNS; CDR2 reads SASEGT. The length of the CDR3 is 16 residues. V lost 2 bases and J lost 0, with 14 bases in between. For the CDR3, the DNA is TGTGCCAGCAGTGAACTTCTAGTCGAGGGCTCCTACGAGCAGTACTTC. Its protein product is CASSELLVEGSYEQYF.

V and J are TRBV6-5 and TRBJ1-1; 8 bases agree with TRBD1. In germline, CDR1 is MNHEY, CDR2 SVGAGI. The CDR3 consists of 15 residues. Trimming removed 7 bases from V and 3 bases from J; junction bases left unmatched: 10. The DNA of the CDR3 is TGTGCCAGCACTACGACAGGGGCGGTCGACACTGAAGCTTTCTTT. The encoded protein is CASTTTGAVDTEAFF.

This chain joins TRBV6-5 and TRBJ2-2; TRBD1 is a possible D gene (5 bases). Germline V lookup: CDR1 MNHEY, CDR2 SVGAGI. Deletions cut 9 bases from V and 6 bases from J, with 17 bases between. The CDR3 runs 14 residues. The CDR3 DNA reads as TGTGCCAGTAGCCTTAGGAACAGGCCCGGGGAGCTGTTTTTT. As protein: CASSLRNRPGELFF.

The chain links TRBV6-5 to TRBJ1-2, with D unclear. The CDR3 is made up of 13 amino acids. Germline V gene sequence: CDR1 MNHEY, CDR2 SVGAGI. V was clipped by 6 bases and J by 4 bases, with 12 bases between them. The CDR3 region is CASSPRHLYGYTF. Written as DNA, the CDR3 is TGTGCCAGCAGCCCCAGGCACCTCTATGGCTACACCTTC.